This T cell receptor (beta chain) was captured in a study of shared T cell receptors in the human thymus. Germline trimming cut 1 base from V and 5 bases from J; bases unmatched to any gene: 7. There are 15 residues in the CDR3. Germline V lookup: CDR1 SEHNR, CDR2 FQNEAQ (reference sequence). Measured with immunoSEQ multiplex PCR; TCRdb has only the in-frame clones, and not every one. The data show 540,000 or so clones, more than 75% seen once. Another study also made use of these data, one on human thymus T cells. This second study notes: Obtained as resections during corrective heart surgery, the thymus tissue was then studied. V and J gene usage appeared biased in thymic and blood repertoires. Related studies noted strongly shared thymic repertoires across unrelated people.

The sequenced sample was thymocytes. The source of this sequence is a boy in the first two years of life with a congenital heart defect. This rearrangement joins TRBV7-9 to TRBJ1-1, with 7 nucleotides matching TRBD1. DNA of the CDR3: TGTGCCAGCAGCTTAGGAGCCGGGACAGCAACTGAAGCTTTCTTT. Its translation: CASSLGAGTATEAFF. Filled out from reference TRBV7-9 and TRBJ1-1, the complete variable domain reads DTGVSQNPRHKITKRGQNVTFRCDPISEHNRLYWYRQTLGQGPEFLTYFQNEAQLEKSRLLSDRFSAERPKGSFSTLEIQRTEQGDSAMYLCASSLGAGTATEAFFGQGTRLTVV.